Detailed here is one T cell receptor (beta chain). Its antigen is still unknown. The data were obtained in a study of cytomegalovirus exposure and HLA in healthy donors. Study conclusions and caveats: One variant, a missense change in DCLRE1C, was linked in a later analysis to TCR beta V- and J-gene trimming. The only immune exposure information that was available was CMV serostatus.

Trimming shortened V by 5 bases and J by 3 bases, and 8 bases separated the two germline ends. CDR1 is SGHVS and CDR2 is FQNEAQ in the germline V gene. The CDR3 is made up of 12 amino acids. In the PCR, 60 Vbeta and 13 Jbeta primers were used. TCRdb's copy holds only in-frame clones and misses some; the assay was immunoSEQ multiplex PCR. The sample lists 200,000 to 300,000 clones, about 80% occurring once. The clonotype was recovered from an older woman in good health and CMV-seropositive. Sequences were obtained from PBMCs. J is TRBJ2-7 and V is TRBV7-8; D unresolved. The CDR3 sequence is CASSPSLYEQYF. CDR3 nucleotides: TGTGCCAGCAGCCCTTCCCTCTACGAGCAGTACTTC.